This TCR beta chain was recorded in a study of blood T cell repertoires in COVID-19. Across the study: The United States, Italy and Spain provided the acute and convalescent COVID-19 samples. Sources were T cells, B-cell-depleted T cells, or PBMCs; the material itself was cDNA or gDNA.

V dropped 3 bases and J dropped 2; count of bases not matched to a gene: 3. The CDR3 spans 15 residues. Germline values: CDR1 SGHDN, CDR2 FVKESK. Study processing details: Using reference gene primer amplification, nucleated cell counts were estimated. Only in-frame clones appear in the TCRdb table, and some are missing; sequencing was by immunoSEQ multiplex PCR. The V and J calls and clone size are taken from that table; D and trimming were inferred from the DNA. Of about 120,000 clones listed, roughly 86% were seen once; the top ten hold 4% to 5.5%. In its sample, this clone was seen a few times. The receptor's source is a man between 40 and 49 years old with acute or convalescent COVID-19. The sample was peripheral blood. The chain links TRBV14 to TRBJ2-1; 8 positions match TRBD1. CDR3 protein: CASSQTGVPYNEQFF. CDR3 nucleotide sequence: TGTGCCAGCAGCCAGACAGGGGTTCCCTACAATGAGCAGTTCTTC.